These 16 T cell receptor beta chains were all obtained from the same sample, sequenced in a study of T cells after yellow fever vaccination. One entry per CDR3 protein results from TCRdb running MiXCR on the 5' RACE reads. The sample holds around 550,000 distinct CDR3 sequences; about 19% are singletons and the top ten take 14%. The sequencing here drew on PBMCs, taken 15 days after the yellow fever booster vaccination. Receptors originate from a man younger than 45 who received the YFV17D yellow fever vaccine.

The rearrangement joins TRBV20-1 to TRBJ2-7; TRBD1 matches 9 bases. Germline V gene lookup returns CDR1 DFQATT and CDR2 SNEGSKA (reference sequence). The CDR3 sequence is 15 residues long. The V segment lost 3 bases and the J segment 9 bases; nucleotides outside the gene matches: 15. The CDR3: CSASVSSGTGSVQYF. CDR3 nucleotide sequence: TGCAGTGCTAGTGTTTCCTCCGGGACAGGGAGCGTGCAGTACTTC.

V gene TRBV20-1 combines with J gene TRBJ1-1, with D hard to call. The V and J ends lost 3 bases and 4 bases respectively, with 12 bases between them. CDR3 length: 13 residues. CDR1 and CDR2 (germline): DFQATT, SNEGSKA (reference sequence). This CDR3 reads CSARPGGLTEAFF. The CDR3 bases are TGCAGTGCTAGGCCCGGCGGGCTCACTGAAGCTTTCTTT.

This clonotype showed up just a few times. This rearrangement joins TRBV4-3 to TRBJ1-5; 8 nucleotides agree with TRBD1. The V gene's germline CDR1 is LGHNA and CDR2 YSLEER. This CDR3 contains 14 residues. V was pared by 4 bases and J by 9 bases, with 8 bases of the junction left unmatched. CDR3 amino acids: CASSPTGGISPQHF. CDR3 sequence (DNA): TGCGCCAGCAGCCCAACAGGGGGGATTTCGCCCCAGCATTTT.

The chain has TRBV5-8 and TRBJ1-2, with 10 bases matching TRBD1. The junction had 4 bases not matched to a gene; V was cut back by 4 bases and J by 4 bases. The V gene's germline CDR1 is SGHTS and CDR2 YDEGEE. CDR3 size: 14 residues. The CDR3 is CASSSRTGGYGYTF. CDR3 sequence (DNA): TGTGCCAGCAGCAGCCGGACAGGGGGCTATGGCTACACCTTC.

V and J are TRBV20-1 and TRBJ2-2; possible D gene TRBD1, 6 bases. This CDR3 has 17 residues. Germline CDR1 is DFQATT and CDR2 is SNEGSKA (reference sequence). V lost 1 base to trimming and J lost 0 bases, with 15 bases between them. The CDR3 coding sequence is TGCAGTGCTAGAGGGAACATGGACAGCTCGAACACCGGGGAGCTGTTTTTT. Amino acid sequence: CSARGNMDSSNTGELFF.

This clonotype was found a few times. CDR3 sequence: CASSATGRYSPLHF. The DNA for the CDR3 is TGTGCCAGCAGCGCAACAGGGAGATACTCACCCCTCCACTTT. The chain combines TRBV7-2 with TRBJ1-6; TRBD1 might be the D (6 bases). Between the trimmed V and J ends, which lost 5 bases and 10 bases, there was a span of 15 bases. The CDR3 has 14 amino acids. The germline V gene encodes CDR1 SGHTA and CDR2 FQGNSA.

This clonotype was seen ten or more times. Compared with germline, one end of the junction differs, possibly owing to a read error. The V and J genes are TRBV4-3 and TRBJ2-1; 13 nucleotides match TRBD2. CDR3 length: 15 amino acids. Germline V gene sequence: CDR1 LGHNA, CDR2 YSLEER. CDR3 region: CASSQLAGGYNEQFF. The CDR3 bases are TGTGCCAGCAGCCAACTAGCGGGAGGGTACAATGAGCAGTTCTTC.

The V gene is TRBV19, the J gene TRBJ1-1; D uncertain. CDR1 and CDR2 from the germline V gene are LNHDA and SQIVND (reference sequence). The V end was cut by 1 base, the J end by 7 bases, with 7 bases between. This CDR3 contains 12 residues. Here the CDR3 reads CASSIGLVEAFF. In nucleotides, the CDR3 is TGTGCCAGTAGTATAGGTTTGGTTGAAGCTTTCTTT.

This clonotype was picked up many times. The chain employs TRBV11-2 and TRBJ2-2, with D tentatively TRBD2 (5 bases). The length of the CDR3 is 16 residues. The V gene's germline CDR1 is SGHAT and CDR2 FQNNGV. The germline V and J ends were trimmed by 4 bases and 0 bases, with 12 bases remaining between them. The CDR3 DNA is TGTGCCAGCAGCTCCTTGGCGGGCCCGAACACCGGGGAGCTGTTTTTT. Encoded protein: CASSSLAGPNTGELFF.

Only a few counts were recorded for this clonotype. The chain joins TRBV5-1 to TRBJ2-5, with TRBD1 as a possible D gene (7 bases). Deletions cut 4 bases from V and 2 bases from J, with 18 bases between. Germline V lookup: CDR1 SGHRS, CDR2 YFSETQ. The CDR3 covers 16 residues. Written as DNA, the CDR3 is TGCGCCAGCAGCAAAGGACTGTCAGGGGGGCAAGAGACCCAGTACTTC. It is translated as CASSKGLSGGQETQYF.

The CDR3 DNA follows: TGTGCCAGCAGTTTGGGAGGGAACCTCGAGCAGTACTTC. This codes for CASSLGGNLEQYF. The rearrangement joins TRBV12-3 or TRBV12-4 to TRBJ2-7; 7 bases map to TRBD2. The junction had 5 bases not matched to a gene; V was cut back by 3 bases and J by 6 bases. This CDR3 contains 13 residues.

The table lists this clonotype with many counts. This chain joins TRBV5-5 and TRBJ2-2; 8 nucleotides line up with TRBD1. Germline trimming cut 7 bases from V and 0 bases from J; bases unmatched to any gene: 2. CDR3 size: 14 residues. Looked up from germline, CDR1 is SGHKS and CDR2 is YYEKEE (reference sequence). CDR3 protein: CASSDRANTGELFF. DNA of the CDR3: TGTGCCAGCTCGGACAGGGCGAACACCGGGGAGCTGTTTTTT. The full variable domain, with the rest looked up from reference TRBV5-5 and TRBJ2-2, is DAGVTQSPTHLIKTRGQQVTLRCSPISGHKSVSWYQQVLGQGPQFIFQYYEKEERGRGNFPDRFSARQFPNYSSELNVNALLLGDSALYLCASSDRANTGELFFGEGSRLTVL.

The gene calls are TRBV19 and TRBJ1-5; no clear D gene. The CDR3 consists of 13 residues. The germline V gene encodes CDR1 LNHDA and CDR2 SQIVND (reference sequence). V lost 3 bases and J 11 bases, leaving 14 bases between the germline ends. In nucleotides, the CDR3 is TGTGCCAGTAGTATTGATGGGCAATCAGCCCAGCATTTT. Translating gives CASSIDGQSAQHF.

This clonotype appeared a few times. J is TRBJ1-1 and V is TRBV7-9; D is undetermined. CDR1 and CDR2 from the germline V gene are SEHNR and FQNEAQ (reference sequence). CDR3 length: 12 residues. V was pared by 4 bases and J by 4 bases, with 7 bases between. CDR3: CASSSGPTEAFF. DNA for the CDR3: TGTGCCAGCAGCTCAGGACCCACTGAAGCTTTCTTT.

The V gene is TRBV20-1, the J gene TRBJ1-6; 7 bases agree with TRBD1. Per germline, CDR1 DFQATT and CDR2 SNEGSKA (reference sequence). This CDR3 comprises 12 residues. Trimming cost V 6 bases and J 7 bases; bases outside gene matches: 3. The CDR3: CSATDRNSPLHF. The CDR3 bases are TGCAGTGCCACGGACAGGAATTCACCCCTCCACTTT.

This clonotype has more than one count but fewer than ten. The rearrangement joins TRBV5-1 to TRBJ2-3; possibly TRBD2 for D (5 bases). CDR3 length: 12 amino acids. Germline CDR1 SGHRS, CDR2 YFSETQ. The germline V and J ends were trimmed by 2 bases and 7 bases, with 8 bases remaining between them. CDR3 bases: TGCGCCAGCAGCTTAACCGGGAATACGCAGTATTTT. Its translation is CASSLTGNTQYF.